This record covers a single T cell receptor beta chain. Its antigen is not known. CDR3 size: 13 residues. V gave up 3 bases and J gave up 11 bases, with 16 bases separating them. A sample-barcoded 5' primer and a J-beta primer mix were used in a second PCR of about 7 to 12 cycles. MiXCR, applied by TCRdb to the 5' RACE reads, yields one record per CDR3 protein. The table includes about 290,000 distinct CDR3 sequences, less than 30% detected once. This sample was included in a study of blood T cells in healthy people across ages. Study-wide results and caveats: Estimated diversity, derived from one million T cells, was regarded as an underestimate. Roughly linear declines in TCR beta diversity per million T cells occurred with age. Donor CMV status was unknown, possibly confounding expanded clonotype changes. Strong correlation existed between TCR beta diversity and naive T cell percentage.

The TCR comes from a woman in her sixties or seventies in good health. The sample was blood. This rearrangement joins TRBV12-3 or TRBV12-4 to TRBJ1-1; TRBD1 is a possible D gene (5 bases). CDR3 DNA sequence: TGTGCCAGCAGTTTGAAAGGGGCCCGAGGGGCTTTCTTT. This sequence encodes CASSLKGARGAFF.